This T cell receptor beta chain was captured in a study of beta chain features in type 1 diabetes. General observations from the study: Researchers report that Type 1 diabetes patients had moderately but significantly shorter TCRB CDR3s across all four CD4+ subsets. Sequencing of cDNA might inflate the share of cells that strongly express TCR. A definitive answer on HLA type influencing TCRB rearrangement was not reached here.

All of the isolated RNA was reverse transcribed, so expressed TCRB transcripts were sequenced. Clones were sequenced by immunoSEQ multiplex PCR, and TCRdb holds only the in-frame ones, with some missing. The table includes around 500,000 clones, about an eighth detected once. The single heparinised draw taken from each donor contained roughly 110 mL of blood on average. Concerning this clone itself: What it binds is not known.

Deletions cut 5 bases from V and 2 bases from J, with 13 bases between. Germline V gives CDR1 SGHTA, CDR2 FQGNSA. This CDR3 contains 15 residues. This chain links TRBV7-2 with TRBJ1-3; D not resolved. The receptor comes from a woman between 18 and 29 years old in good health. Input material: naive CD4+ T cells from blood. CDR3 coding DNA: TGTGCCAGCAGCCGTAACGAGATTCCTGGAAACACCATATATTTT. This gives the protein CASSRNEIPGNTIYF.